Listed here are 12 T cell receptor beta chains from one sample, sequenced in a study of blood T cell repertoires in COVID-19 (dated by TCRdb to 2018 to 2021). Libraries were built with the immunoSEQ multiplex PCR assay. TCRdb carries this immuneACCESS record with in-frame sequences only. Its versions omit some clonotypes, under half of them owing to an unresolved V gene in the studies checked, with the rest unexplained. This sample comprises tens of thousands of clones, around 90% of them detected only once. Together, the top ten hold about 5.8% of the sample. The sequencing sample was made of peripheral blood. The receptors were gathered from a human donor in a cohort sampled during active COVID-19.

The chain uses TRBV11-3 and TRBJ1-1, with 7 bases lining up with TRBD1. CDR3 length equals 13 residues. Trimming took 3 bases from V and 4 from J; bases not matched to a gene: 2. The germline CDR1 and CDR2 sequences are SGHNT and YENEEA. The CDR3 loop reads CASSLAGGTEAFF. The CDR3 bases are TGTGCCAGCAGCTTGGCAGGGGGCACTGAAGCTTTCTTT.

V usage is TRBV9 and J usage is TRBJ1-1; no clear D. Germline assignment: CDR1 SGDLS and CDR2 YYNGEE. The V end lost 0 bases, the J end lost 6 bases, and 15 bases lay between the germline ends. This CDR3 is 15 amino acids long. As DNA, the CDR3 is TGTGCCAGCAGCGTAGGGCCCCGAGACGGGGCTGAAGCTTTCTTT. Residues: CASSVGPRDGAEAFF.

The DNA for the CDR3 is TGTGCCTGGAGTGCCGACCCATTTGCGGGGGGGACCTACGAGCAGTACTTC. Its translation is CAWSADPFAGGTYEQYF. V is TRBV30 and J is TRBJ2-7, with 9 bases lining up with TRBD2. V shed 1 base and J 2 bases; nucleotides not matched to a gene: 12. The V gene's germline CDR1 is GTSNPN and CDR2 SVGIG (reference sequence). There are 17 residues in the CDR3.

The V and J genes are TRBV7-9 and TRBJ1-3; tentatively, D is TRBD1 (5 bases). Germline V gives CDR1 SEHNR, CDR2 FQNEAQ (reference sequence). There are 15 residues in the CDR3. V lost 4 bases and J lost 4, with 14 bases in between. The chain's CDR3 is CASSSTSRGGNTIYF. The CDR3 DNA reads as TGTGCCAGCAGCTCGACTTCTAGGGGAGGAAACACCATATATTTT.

CDR3 in amino acids: CAIRATGRGNTIYF. Written as DNA, the CDR3 is TGTGCCATCAGGGCGACAGGTCGGGGAAACACCATATATTTT. V is TRBV10-3 and J is TRBJ1-3, with D perhaps TRBD1 (6 bases). Germline CDR1 ENHRY, CDR2 SYGVKD. The CDR3 runs 14 residues. V was shortened by 6 bases and J by 4 bases, with 13 bases between the two germline ends.

The CDR3 is CASSQGLHNEQFF. The DNA for the CDR3 is TGTGCCAGCAGCCAGGGACTCCACAATGAGCAGTTCTTC. The V gene is TRBV7-2, the J gene TRBJ2-1, with D tentatively TRBD2 (6 bases). With 5 bases removed from V and 5 bases from J, the gap between germline ends came to 10 bases. Germline-derived CDR1 and CDR2 are SGHTA and FQGNSA. This CDR3 comprises 13 residues.

The rearrangement links TRBV19 to TRBJ1-2, with D possibly being TRBD1 (6 bases). Trimming removed 5 bases at V and 2 bases at J, with 15 bases between. CDR3 size: 15 residues. Germline V lookup: CDR1 LNHDA, CDR2 SQIVND (reference sequence). CDR3 amino acids: CASSSQGGNNYGYTF. The CDR3 nucleotides are TGTGCCAGTAGTTCACAGGGTGGGAACAACTATGGCTACACCTTC.

J is TRBJ2-5 and V is TRBV11-2; 8 nucleotides match TRBD1. CDR3 length: 15 residues. Trimming cost V 5 bases and J 9 bases; bases outside gene matches: 14. Germline lookup yields CDR1 SGHAT and CDR2 FQNNGV. In nucleotides, the CDR3 is TGTGCCAGCAGCCCAAGGGACAGGAATTTTGTGGCCCAGTACTTC. This translates into CASSPRDRNFVAQYF.

V and J are TRBV7-2 and TRBJ2-5, with 14 nucleotides matching TRBD2. CDR3 length equals 17 residues. Germline CDR1 and CDR2: SGHTA and FQGNSA. J was trimmed by 4 bases and V by 5 bases; bases with no gene match: 9. The CDR3 nucleotides are TGTGCCAGCAGCCCTCGCAGACTAGCGGGGGGGTCAGAGACCCAGTACTTC. It encodes CASSPRRLAGGSETQYF. Drawing the rest from reference TRBV7-2 and TRBJ2-5, the complete variable domain is GAGVSQSPSNKVTEKGKDVELRCDPISGHTALYWYRQSLGQGLEFLIYFQGNSAPDKSGLPSDRFSAERTGGSVSTLTIQRTQQEDSAVYLCASSPRRLAGGSETQYFGPGTRLLVL.

The chain combines TRBV7-9 with TRBJ2-1; D uncertain. The CDR3 loop spans 14 amino acids. Germline loops: CDR1 SEHNR, CDR2 FQNEAQ (reference sequence). V was cut by 2 bases and J by 9 bases, with 14 bases left in between. The CDR3 spells CASSLQRHTGEQFF. CDR3 nucleotides: TGTGCCAGCAGCTTACAGAGGCATACGGGTGAGCAGTTCTTC. The variable domain in full, with the rest retrieved from reference TRBV7-9 and TRBJ2-1, is DTGVSQNPRHKITKRGQNVTFRCDPISEHNRLYWYRQTLGQGPEFLTYFQNEAQLEKSRLLSDRFSAERPKGSFSTLEIQRTEQGDSAMYLCASSLQRHTGEQFFGPGTRLTVL.

V usage is TRBV12-5 and J usage is TRBJ1-3; D is ambiguous. The CDR3 contains 13 residues. The V and J ends lost 3 bases and 4 bases respectively, with 7 bases between them. Germline V gene sequence: CDR1 LGHNT, CDR2 FRNRAP. The CDR3 sequence: CASGLQEGNTIYF. Here the CDR3 DNA reads TGTGCTAGTGGTTTACAAGAAGGAAACACCATATATTTT.

This rearrangement joins TRBV19 to TRBJ2-3; D is possibly TRBD1 (6 bases). CDR1 is LNHDA and CDR2 is SQIVND in the germline V gene (reference sequence). The CDR3 totals 14 residues. Between the trimmed V and J ends, which lost 9 bases and 1 base, there was a span of 14 bases. This CDR3 reads CASWGRIGTDTQYF. Written as DNA, the CDR3 is TGTGCCAGCTGGGGGCGGATTGGCACAGATACGCAGTATTTT. The full variable domain, rest sourced from reference TRBV19 and TRBJ2-3, is DGGITQSPKYLFRKEGQNVTLSCEQNLNHDAMYWYRQDPGQGLRLIYYSQIVNDFQKGDIAEGYSVSREKKESFPLTVTSAQKNPTAFYLCASWGRIGTDTQYFGPGTRLTVL.